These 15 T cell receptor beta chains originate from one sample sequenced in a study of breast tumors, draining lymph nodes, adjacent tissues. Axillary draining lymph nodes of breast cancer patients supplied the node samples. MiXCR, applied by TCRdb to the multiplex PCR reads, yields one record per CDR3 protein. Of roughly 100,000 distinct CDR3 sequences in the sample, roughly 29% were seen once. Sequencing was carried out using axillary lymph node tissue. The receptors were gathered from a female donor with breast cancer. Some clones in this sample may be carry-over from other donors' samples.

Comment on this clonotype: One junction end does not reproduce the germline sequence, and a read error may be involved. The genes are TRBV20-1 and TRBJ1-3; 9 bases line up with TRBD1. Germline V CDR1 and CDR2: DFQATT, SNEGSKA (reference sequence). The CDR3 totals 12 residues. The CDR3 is CSARTGGSTMYF. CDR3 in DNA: TGCAGTGCTAGGACAGGGGGAAGCACCATGTATTTT.

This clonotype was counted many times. The CDR3 reads CSARGVGGDYGYTF. The CDR3 DNA is TGCAGTGCTAGAGGAGTGGGCGGGGACTATGGCTACACCTTC. The chain combines TRBV20-1 with TRBJ1-2; D is ambiguous. CDR1 and CDR2 from the germline V gene are DFQATT and SNEGSKA (reference sequence). The CDR3 is made up of 14 amino acids. Trimming took off 1 base at V and 3 bases at J, with 12 bases between the two ends.

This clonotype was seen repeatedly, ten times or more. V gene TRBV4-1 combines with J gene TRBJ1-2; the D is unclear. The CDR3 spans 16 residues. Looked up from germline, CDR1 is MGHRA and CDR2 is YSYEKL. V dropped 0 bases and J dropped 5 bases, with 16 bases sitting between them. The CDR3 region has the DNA TGCGCCAGCAGCCAAGACGAGCTGGACCCCTTTTATGGCTACACCTTC. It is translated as CASSQDELDPFYGYTF.

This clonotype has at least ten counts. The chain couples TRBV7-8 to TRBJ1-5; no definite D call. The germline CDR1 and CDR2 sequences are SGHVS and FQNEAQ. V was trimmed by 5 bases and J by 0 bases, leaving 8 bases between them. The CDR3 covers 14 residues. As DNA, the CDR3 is TGTGCCAGCAGCCCAGCGCCTAGCAATCAGCCCCAGCATTTT. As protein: CASSPAPSNQPQHF.

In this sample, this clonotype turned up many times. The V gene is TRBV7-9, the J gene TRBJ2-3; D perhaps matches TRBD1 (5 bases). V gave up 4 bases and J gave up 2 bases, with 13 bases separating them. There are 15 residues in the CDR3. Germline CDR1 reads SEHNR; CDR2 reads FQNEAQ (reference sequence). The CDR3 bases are TGTGCCAGCAGCTCTCAGGGCACCTACACAGATACGCAGTATTTT. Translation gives CASSSQGTYTDTQYF. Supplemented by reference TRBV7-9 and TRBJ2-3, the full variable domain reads DTGVSQNPRHKITKRGQNVTFRCDPISEHNRLYWYRQTLGQGPEFLTYFQNEAQLEKSRLLSDRFSAERPKGSFSTLEIQRTEQGDSAMYLCASSSQGTYTDTQYFGPGTRLTVL.

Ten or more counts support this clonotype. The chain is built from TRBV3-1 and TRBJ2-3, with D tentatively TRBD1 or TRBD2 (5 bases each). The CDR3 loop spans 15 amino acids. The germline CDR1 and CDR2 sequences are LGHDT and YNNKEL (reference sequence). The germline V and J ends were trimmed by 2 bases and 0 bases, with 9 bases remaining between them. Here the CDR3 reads CASSQLGASTDTQYF. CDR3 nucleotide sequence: TGTGCCAGCAGCCAACTCGGGGCTAGCACAGATACGCAGTATTTT.

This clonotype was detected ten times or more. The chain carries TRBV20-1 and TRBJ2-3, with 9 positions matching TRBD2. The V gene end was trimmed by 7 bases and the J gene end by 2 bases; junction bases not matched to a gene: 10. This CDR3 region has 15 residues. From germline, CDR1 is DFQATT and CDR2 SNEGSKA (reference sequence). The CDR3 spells CSVGASGTNTDTQYF. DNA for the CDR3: TGCAGTGTCGGGGCTAGCGGGACTAACACAGATACGCAGTATTTT.

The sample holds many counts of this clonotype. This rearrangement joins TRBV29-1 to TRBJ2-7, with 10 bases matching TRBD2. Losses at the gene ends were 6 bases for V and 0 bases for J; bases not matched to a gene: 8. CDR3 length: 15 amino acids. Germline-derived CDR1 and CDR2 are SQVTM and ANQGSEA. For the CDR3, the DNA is TGCAGCGTAGCACTAGCGGGACCCATCTCCTACGAGCAGTACTTC. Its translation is CSVALAGPISYEQYF.

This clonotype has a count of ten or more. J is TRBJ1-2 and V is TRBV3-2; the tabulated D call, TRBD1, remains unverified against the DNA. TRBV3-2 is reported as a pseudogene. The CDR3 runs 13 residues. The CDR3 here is CASSLGTDYGYTF. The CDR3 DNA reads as TGTGCCAGCAGCCTCGGGACAGATTATGGCTACACCTTC.

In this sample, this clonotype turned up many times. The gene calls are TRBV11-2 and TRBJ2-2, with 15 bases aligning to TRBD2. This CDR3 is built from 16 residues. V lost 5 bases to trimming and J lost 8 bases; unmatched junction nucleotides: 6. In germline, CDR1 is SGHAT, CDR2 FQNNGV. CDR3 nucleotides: TGTGCCAGCAGCGAGGGACTAGCGGGAGGCTCGGGGGAGCTGTTTTTT. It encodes CASSEGLAGGSGELFF.

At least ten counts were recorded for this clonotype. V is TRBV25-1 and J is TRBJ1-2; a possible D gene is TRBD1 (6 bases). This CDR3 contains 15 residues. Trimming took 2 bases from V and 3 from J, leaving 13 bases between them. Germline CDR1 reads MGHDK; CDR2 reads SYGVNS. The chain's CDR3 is CASSEHSRGYYGYTF. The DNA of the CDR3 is TGTGCCAGCAGTGAACACTCAAGGGGGTACTATGGCTACACCTTC.

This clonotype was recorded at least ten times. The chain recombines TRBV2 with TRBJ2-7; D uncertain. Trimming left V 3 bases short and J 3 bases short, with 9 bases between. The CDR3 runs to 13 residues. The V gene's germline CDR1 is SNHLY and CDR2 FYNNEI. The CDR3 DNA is TGTGCCAGCAGTGATGGGATCAACTACGAGCAGTACTTC. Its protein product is CASSDGINYEQYF.

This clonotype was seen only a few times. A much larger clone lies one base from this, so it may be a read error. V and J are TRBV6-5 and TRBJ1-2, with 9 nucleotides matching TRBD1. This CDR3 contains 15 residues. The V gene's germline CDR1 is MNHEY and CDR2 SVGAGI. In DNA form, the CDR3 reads TGTGCCAGCAGCCGCCCGGACAGGGGCGTTTATGGCTGCACCTTC. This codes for CASSRPDRGVYGCTF.

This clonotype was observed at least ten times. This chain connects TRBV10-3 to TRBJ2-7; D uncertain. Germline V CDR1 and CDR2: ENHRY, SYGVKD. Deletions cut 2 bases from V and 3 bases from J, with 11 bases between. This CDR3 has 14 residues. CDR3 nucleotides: TGTGCCATCAGTGAGACCCAGCTTCGCTACGAGCAGTACTTC. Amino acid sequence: CAISETQLRYEQYF.

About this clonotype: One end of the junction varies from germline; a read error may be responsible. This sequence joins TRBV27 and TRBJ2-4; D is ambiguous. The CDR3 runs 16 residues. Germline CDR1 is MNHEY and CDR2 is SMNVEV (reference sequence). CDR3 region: CTSSLSTQIAKNIQYF. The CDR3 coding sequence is TGTACCAGCAGTTTATCCACACAAATAGCCAAAAACATTCAGTACTTC.